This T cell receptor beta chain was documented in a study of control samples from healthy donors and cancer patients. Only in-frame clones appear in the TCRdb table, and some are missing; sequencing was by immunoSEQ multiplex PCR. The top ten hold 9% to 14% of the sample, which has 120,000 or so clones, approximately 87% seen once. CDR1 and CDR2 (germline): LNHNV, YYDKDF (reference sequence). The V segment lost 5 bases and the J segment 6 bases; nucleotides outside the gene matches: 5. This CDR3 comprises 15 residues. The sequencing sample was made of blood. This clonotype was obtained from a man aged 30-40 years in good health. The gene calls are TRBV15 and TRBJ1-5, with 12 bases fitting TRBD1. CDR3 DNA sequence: TGTGCCACCAGCGGGGGACAGGGGGCGAGTCAGCCCCAGCATTTT. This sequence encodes CATSGGQGASQPQHF. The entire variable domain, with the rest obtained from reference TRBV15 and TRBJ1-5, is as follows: DAMVIQNPRYQVTQFGKPVTLSCSQTLNHNVMYWYQQKSSQAPKLLFHYYDKDFNNEADTPDNFQSRRPNTSFCFLDIRSPGLGDTAMYLCATSGGQGASQPQHFGDGTRLSIL.